A single sample is the source of the 11 T cell receptor beta chains below, sequenced in a study of blood T cells in healthy people across ages. A second PCR of roughly 6 to 12 cycles used a sample-barcoded 5' primer and a J-beta primer mix. TCRdb itself ran the 5' RACE reads through MiXCR, one entry per CDR3 protein. Counted here are 1.8 million or so distinct CDR3 sequences, about 39% occurring once; the ten biggest clones make up under 30%. What was sequenced was blood. All receptors come from a human donor in good health.

This clonotype turned up a few times. The chain uses TRBV6-2 or TRBV6-3 and TRBJ2-1; D might be TRBD1 or TRBD2, each matching 5 bases. This CDR3 is built from 14 residues. Deletions cut 7 bases from V and 5 bases from J, with 15 bases between. Germline CDR1 and CDR2: MNHEY and SVGEGT. The CDR3 reads CASIGTSLNNEQFF. CDR3 DNA: TGTGCCAGCATCGGGACGTCACTAAACAATGAGCAGTTCTTC.

The chain recombines TRBV9 with TRBJ2-2; D remains ambiguous. V was trimmed by 0 bases and J by 6 bases, leaving 9 bases between them. There are 14 residues in the CDR3. The germline V gene has CDR1 SGDLS and CDR2 YYNGEE. The CDR3 loop is CASSVESGAGELFF. In DNA, the CDR3 is TGTGCCAGCAGCGTAGAATCGGGCGCCGGGGAGCTGTTTTTT. Full variable domain (rest looked up from reference TRBV9 and TRBJ2-2): DSGVTQTPKHLITATGQRVTLRCSPRSGDLSVYWYQQSLDQGLQFLIQYYNGEERAKGNILERFSAQQFPDLHSELNLSSLELGDSALYFCASSVESGAGELFFGEGSRLTVL.

The chain links TRBV10-3 to TRBJ2-1, with 11 bases lining up with TRBD2. The germline V gene has CDR1 ENHRY and CDR2 SYGVKD. This CDR3 is 20 amino acids long. V was clipped by 3 bases and J by 0 bases; unmatched bases: 13. The CDR3 loop is CAISDFGGTSGSSSYNEQFF. Written as DNA, the CDR3 is TGTGCCATCAGTGATTTCGGGGGGACTAGCGGATCTAGCTCCTACAATGAGCAGTTCTTC.

This clonotype was counted at least ten times. J is TRBJ1-1 and V is TRBV6-2 or TRBV6-3; D is possibly TRBD1 (5 bases). This CDR3 is 15 amino acids long. The V gene lost 6 bases and the J gene lost 0 bases, with 14 bases spanning the gap. CDR1 is MNHEY and CDR2 is SVGEGT in the germline V gene. CDR3 sequence: CASSGPGLMNTEAFF. CDR3 bases: TGTGCCAGCAGCGGACCAGGGCTTATGAACACTGAAGCTTTCTTT.

V and J are TRBV7-3 and TRBJ2-3; 7 positions agree with TRBD2. The CDR3 spans 15 residues. J was trimmed by 2 bases and V by 5 bases; bases with no gene match: 7. Germline V lookup: CDR1 SGHTA, CDR2 FQGTGA. The CDR3 reads CASSLLATDTDTQYF. CDR3 in DNA: TGTGCCAGCAGCCTACTAGCGACTGACACAGATACGCAGTATTTT.

This clonotype was detected only a few times. The J gene is TRBJ2-1, the V gene TRBV20-1; 13 nucleotides align to TRBD2. The CDR3 runs 16 residues. CDR1 DFQATT and CDR2 SNEGSKA come from the germline V gene (reference sequence). Trimming removed 4 bases from V and 4 bases from J; junction bases left unmatched: 7. As DNA, the CDR3 is TGCAGTGCTAACCCAGTGACTAGCGGGGGGTACAATGAGCAGTTCTTC. The encoded protein is CSANPVTSGGYNEQFF.

The V gene is TRBV11-2, the J gene TRBJ2-3, with 7 bases lining up with TRBD1. The CDR3 has 16 residues. J was trimmed by 4 bases and V by 1 base; bases with no gene match: 8. The germline V gene encodes CDR1 SGHAT and CDR2 FQNNGV. The CDR3 nucleotides read TGTGCCAGCAGCTTAGGGGACAGTAGAAGGTCAGATACGCAGTATTTT. Translated, it gives CASSLGDSRRSDTQYF.

The gene calls are TRBV7-2 and TRBJ2-5, with TRBD1 identical over 7 bases. The CDR3 contains 17 residues. Unmatched junction bases numbered 16, after V lost 4 bases and J lost 5 bases. Germline V lookup: CDR1 SGHTA, CDR2 FQGNSA. CDR3 bases: TGTGCCAGCAGCTATTACCTTAACAGGGGTAGAGGGGAGACCCAGTACTTC. Translating gives CASSYYLNRGRGETQYF. Full variable domain (remainder filled in from reference TRBV7-2 and TRBJ2-5): GAGVSQSPSNKVTEKGKDVELRCDPISGHTALYWYRQSLGQGLEFLIYFQGNSAPDKSGLPSDRFSAERTGGSVSTLTIQRTQQEDSAVYLCASSYYLNRGRGETQYFGPGTRLLVL.

This rearrangement joins TRBV29-1 to TRBJ2-1; D is possibly TRBD1 or TRBD2 (5 bases each). The CDR3 extends over 14 amino acids. Germline CDR1 SQVTM, CDR2 ANQGSEA. Trimming removed 7 bases from V and 0 bases from J, with 13 bases in between. The CDR3 nucleotides are TGCAGCGGTGTGGGGACGAGCTCCTACAATGAGCAGTTCTTC. Translation: CSGVGTSSYNEQFF.

V gene TRBV20-1 combines with J gene TRBJ2-3, with 7 bases aligning to TRBD2. The CDR3 runs 15 residues. Germline V gene data show CDR1 as DFQATT and CDR2 as SNEGSKA (reference sequence). Trimming cost V 3 bases and J 0 bases; bases outside gene matches: 6. CDR3 sequence (DNA): TGCAGTGCTAGTCGGGGCGGGGGAAGCACAGATACGCAGTATTTT. The encoded protein is CSASRGGGSTDTQYF.

The J gene is TRBJ1-5, the V gene TRBV29-1, with TRBD1 matching over 11 bases. This CDR3 has 16 residues. V gave up 4 bases and J gave up 5 bases; unmatched junction bases: 10. Germline loops: CDR1 SQVTM, CDR2 ANQGSEA. DNA of the CDR3: TGCAGCGTTGGAAGTCCGGGACAGGGGGGGGATCAGCCCCAGCATTTT. Its translation: CSVGSPGQGGDQPQHF.